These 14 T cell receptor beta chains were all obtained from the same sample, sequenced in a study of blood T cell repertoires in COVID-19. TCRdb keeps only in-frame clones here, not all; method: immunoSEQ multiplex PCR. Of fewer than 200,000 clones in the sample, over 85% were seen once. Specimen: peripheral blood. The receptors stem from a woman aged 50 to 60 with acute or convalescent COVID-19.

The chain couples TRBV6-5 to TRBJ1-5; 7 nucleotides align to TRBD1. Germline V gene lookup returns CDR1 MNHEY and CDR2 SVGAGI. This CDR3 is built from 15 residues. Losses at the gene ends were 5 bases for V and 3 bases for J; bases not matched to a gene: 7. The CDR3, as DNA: TGTGCCAGCAGTACCTTCCAGGGGGACAATCAGCCCCAGCATTTT. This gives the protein CASSTFQGDNQPQHF.

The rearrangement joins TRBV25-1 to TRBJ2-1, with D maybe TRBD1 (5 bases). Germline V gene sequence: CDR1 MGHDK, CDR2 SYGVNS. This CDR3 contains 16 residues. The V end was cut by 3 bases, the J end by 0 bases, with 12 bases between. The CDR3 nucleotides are TGTGCCAGCAGTGATCCACAGGTTAGCTCCTACAATGAGCAGTTCTTC. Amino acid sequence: CASSDPQVSSYNEQFF.

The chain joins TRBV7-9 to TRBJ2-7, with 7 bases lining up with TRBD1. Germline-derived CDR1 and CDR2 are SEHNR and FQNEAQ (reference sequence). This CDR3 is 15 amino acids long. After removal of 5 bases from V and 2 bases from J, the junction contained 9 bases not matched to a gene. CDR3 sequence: CASSQKDRSTYEQYF. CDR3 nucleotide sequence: TGTGCCAGCAGCCAGAAGGACAGGTCGACCTACGAGCAGTACTTC.

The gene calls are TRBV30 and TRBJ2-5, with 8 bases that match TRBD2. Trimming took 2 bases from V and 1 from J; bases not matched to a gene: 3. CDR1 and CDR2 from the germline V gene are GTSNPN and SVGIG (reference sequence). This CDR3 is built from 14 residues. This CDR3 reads CAWSFSGAQETQYF. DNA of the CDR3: TGTGCCTGGAGTTTTAGCGGGGCCCAAGAGACCCAGTACTTC.

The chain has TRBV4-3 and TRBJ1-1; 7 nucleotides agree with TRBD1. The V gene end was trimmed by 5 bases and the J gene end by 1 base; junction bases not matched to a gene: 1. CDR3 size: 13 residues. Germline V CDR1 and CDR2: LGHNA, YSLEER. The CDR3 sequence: CASSYRGNTEAFF. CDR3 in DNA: TGCGCCAGCAGCTACAGGGGGAACACTGAAGCTTTCTTT.

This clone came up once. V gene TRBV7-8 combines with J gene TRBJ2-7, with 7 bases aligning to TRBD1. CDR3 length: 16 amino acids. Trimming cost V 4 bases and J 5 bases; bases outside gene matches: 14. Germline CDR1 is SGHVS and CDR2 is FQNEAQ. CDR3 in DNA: TGTGCCAGCAGCTCCCGGACAGGTACGCTCGGACACGAGCAGTACTTC. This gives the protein CASSSRTGTLGHEQYF.

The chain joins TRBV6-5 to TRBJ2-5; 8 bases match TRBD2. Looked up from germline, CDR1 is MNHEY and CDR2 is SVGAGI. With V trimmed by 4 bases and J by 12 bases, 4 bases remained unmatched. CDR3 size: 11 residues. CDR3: CASSSQAGEYF. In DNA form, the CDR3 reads TGTGCCAGCAGTTCCCAAGCGGGAGAGTACTTC.

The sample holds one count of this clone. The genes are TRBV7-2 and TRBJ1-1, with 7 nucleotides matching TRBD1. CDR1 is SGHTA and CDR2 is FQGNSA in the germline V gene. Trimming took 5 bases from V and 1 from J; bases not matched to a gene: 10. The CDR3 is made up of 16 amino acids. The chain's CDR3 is CASSVRGQGRNTEAFF. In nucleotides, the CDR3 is TGTGCCAGCAGCGTTAGGGGGCAGGGAAGGAACACTGAAGCTTTCTTT.

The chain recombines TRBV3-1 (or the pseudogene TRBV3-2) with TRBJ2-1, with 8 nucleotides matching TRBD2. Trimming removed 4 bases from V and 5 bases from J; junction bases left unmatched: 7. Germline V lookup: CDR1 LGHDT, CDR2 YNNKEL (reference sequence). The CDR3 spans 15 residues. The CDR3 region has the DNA TGTGCCAGCAGCCCCGGGACTAGAGGCGACAATGAGCAGTTCTTC. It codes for CASSPGTRGDNEQFF.

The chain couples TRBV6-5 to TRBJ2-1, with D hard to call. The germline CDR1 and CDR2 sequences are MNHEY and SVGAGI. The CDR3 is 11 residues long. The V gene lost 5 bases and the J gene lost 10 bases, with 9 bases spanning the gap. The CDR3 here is CASSLEHEQFF. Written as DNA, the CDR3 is TGTGCCAGCAGTCTCGAGCACGAGCAGTTCTTC.

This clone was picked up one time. The CDR3 spells CASSDDRGPSYEQYF. In DNA form, the CDR3 reads TGTGCCAGCAGTGATGACAGGGGACCCTCCTACGAGCAGTACTTC. The chain combines TRBV2 with TRBJ2-7, with TRBD1 matching over 8 bases. The germline CDR1 and CDR2 sequences are SNHLY and FYNNEI. Losses at the gene ends were 3 bases for V and 0 bases for J; bases not matched to a gene: 4. This CDR3 region has 15 residues.

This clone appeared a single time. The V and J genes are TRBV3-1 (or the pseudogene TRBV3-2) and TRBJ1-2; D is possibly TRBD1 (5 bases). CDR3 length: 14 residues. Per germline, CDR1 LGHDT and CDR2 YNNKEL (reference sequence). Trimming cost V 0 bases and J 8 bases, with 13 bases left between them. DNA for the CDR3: TGTGCCAGCAGCCAAGAGAGCGGACGGGGGGGCTACACCTTC. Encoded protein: CASSQESGRGGYTF.

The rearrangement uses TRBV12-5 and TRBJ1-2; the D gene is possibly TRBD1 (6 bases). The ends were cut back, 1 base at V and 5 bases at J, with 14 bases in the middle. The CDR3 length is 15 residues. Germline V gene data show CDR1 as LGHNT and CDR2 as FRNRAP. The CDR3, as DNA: TGTGCTAGTGGTTTGGAGAGGGGGTTTCGGTATGGCTACACCTTC. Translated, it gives CASGLERGFRYGYTF.

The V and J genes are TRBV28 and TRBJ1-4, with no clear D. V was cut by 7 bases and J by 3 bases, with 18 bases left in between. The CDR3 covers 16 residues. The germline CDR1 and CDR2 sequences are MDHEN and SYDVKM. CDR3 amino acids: CASTPALGGANEKLFF. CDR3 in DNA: TGTGCCAGCACCCCAGCACTTGGCGGGGCTAATGAAAAACTGTTTTTT.